The T cell receptor (beta chain) under discussion was sequenced for a study of cytomegalovirus exposure and HLA in healthy donors. The PCR was carried out with 60 Vbeta primers and 13 Jbeta primers. Sequencing was performed with immunoSEQ multiplex PCR; in TCRdb, only in-frame clones are kept and a portion is missing. The sample lists roughly 110,000 clones; about four fifths were seen once. Germline values: CDR1 SGHRS, CDR2 YFSETQ. The CDR3 runs to 17 residues. V lost 0 bases and J lost 4, with 19 bases in between. This TCR came from a woman aged 45-60 years in good health and CMV-seropositive. The chain carries TRBV5-1 and TRBJ1-2; D might be TRBD1 (6 bases). Sequencing was performed on PBMCs. The CDR3 reads CASSLARGPQGSYGYTF. CDR3 coding DNA: TGCGCCAGCAGCTTGGCGAGGGGCCCCCAGGGGTCCTATGGCTACACCTTC.